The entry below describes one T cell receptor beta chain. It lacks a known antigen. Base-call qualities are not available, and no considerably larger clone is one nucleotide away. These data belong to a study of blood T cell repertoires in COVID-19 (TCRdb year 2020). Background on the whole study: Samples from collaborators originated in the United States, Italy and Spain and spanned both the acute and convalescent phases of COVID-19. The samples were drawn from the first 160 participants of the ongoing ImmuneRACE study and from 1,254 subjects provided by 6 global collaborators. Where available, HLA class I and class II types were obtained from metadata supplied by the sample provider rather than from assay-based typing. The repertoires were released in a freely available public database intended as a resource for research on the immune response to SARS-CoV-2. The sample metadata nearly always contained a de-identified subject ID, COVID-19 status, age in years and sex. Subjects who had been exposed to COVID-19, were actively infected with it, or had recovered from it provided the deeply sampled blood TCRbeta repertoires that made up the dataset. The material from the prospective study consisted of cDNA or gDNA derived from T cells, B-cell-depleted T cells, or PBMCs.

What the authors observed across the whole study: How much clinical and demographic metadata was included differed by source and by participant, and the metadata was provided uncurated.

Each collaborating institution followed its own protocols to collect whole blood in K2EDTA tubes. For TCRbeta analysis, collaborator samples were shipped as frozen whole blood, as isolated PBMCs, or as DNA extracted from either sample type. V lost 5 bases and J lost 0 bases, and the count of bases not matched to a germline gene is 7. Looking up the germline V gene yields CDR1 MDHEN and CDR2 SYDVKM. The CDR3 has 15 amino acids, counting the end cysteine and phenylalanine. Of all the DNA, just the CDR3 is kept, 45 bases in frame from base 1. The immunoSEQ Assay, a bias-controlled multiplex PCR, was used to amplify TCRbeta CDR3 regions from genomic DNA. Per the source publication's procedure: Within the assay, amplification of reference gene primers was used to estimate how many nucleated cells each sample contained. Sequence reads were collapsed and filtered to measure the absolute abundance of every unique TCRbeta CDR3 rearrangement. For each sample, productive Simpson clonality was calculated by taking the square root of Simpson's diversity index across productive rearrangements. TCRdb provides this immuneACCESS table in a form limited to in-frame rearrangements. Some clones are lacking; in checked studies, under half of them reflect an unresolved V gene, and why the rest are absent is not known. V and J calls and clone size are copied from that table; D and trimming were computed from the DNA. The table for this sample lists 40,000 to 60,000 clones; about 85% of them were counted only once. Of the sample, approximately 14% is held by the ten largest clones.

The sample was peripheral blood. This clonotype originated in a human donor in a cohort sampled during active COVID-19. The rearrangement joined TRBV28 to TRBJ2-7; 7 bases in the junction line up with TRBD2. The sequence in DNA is TGTGCCAGCAGTGCCTTGCGGGGGAACTCCTACGAGCAGTACTTC. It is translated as CASSALRGNSYEQYF.